The source of this T cell receptor (beta chain) is a study of cytomegalovirus exposure and HLA in healthy donors. Study-wide points: Cytomegalovirus association was listed for 164 TCR beta chains.

Concerning this clone: Its antigen is unidentified.

The protocol was immunoSEQ multiplex PCR, while the TCRdb copy is restricted to in-frame clones and leaves out a portion. The sample lists roughly 250,000 clones; around 88% were seen once. Germline lookup yields CDR1 LNHNV and CDR2 YYDKDF (reference sequence). V lost 5 bases and J lost 2; bases outside the gene matches: 9. The CDR3 sequence is 15 residues long. V and J are TRBV15 and TRBJ2-7; 7 bases map to TRBD2. The sequencing sample was made of PBMCs. The receptor was isolated from a woman aged 25 to 39 in good health and CMV-seropositive. CDR3 nucleotides: TGTGCCACCAGCGGTCCGGGACTATACGCCTACGAGCAGTACTTC. Its protein is CATSGPGLYAYEQYF.